This TCR beta chain is from a study of T cell repertoires in cytomegalovirus infection. About the study: CMV infection and matching HLA type were both indicated by public TCR beta signatures.

One entry per CDR3 protein results from TCRdb running MiXCR on the reads. The sample consists of around 140,000 distinct CDR3 sequences, roughly a third of them appearing once. With regard to this clonotype: Its antigen is as yet unknown.

Points from the study as a whole: Identification of carriers of CMV plus the relevant HLA was performed using cumulative public TCR beta family frequency. HLA-C-restricted CMV-specific TCR beta clonotypes were dominant in the ex vivo response.

The sequencing used CD8+ T cells from cultured PBMCs, collected from culture after CMV antigen stimulation. This sequence was found in a human donor in good health (CMV status not recorded). Some clones in this sample may be carry-over from other donors' samples.

Here the CDR3 reads CASSLGRIGEQYF. CDR3 coding DNA: TGTGCCAGCAGCCTGGGACGGATCGGGGAGCAGTACTTC. V is TRBV12-3 or TRBV12-4 and J is TRBJ2-7, with D possibly being TRBD1 or TRBD2 (5 bases each). Trimming left V 6 bases short and J 7 bases short, with 16 bases between. This CDR3 contains 13 residues.